The 28 T cell receptor beta chains below were found in one sample sequenced in a study of blood T cells in healthy people across ages (dated by TCRdb to between 2015 and 2016). Library construction relied on 5' RACE. The listed sequencing device is Illumina HiSeq 2500. A second PCR of about 7 to 12 cycles was performed with a sample-barcoded 5' primer and a J-beta primer mix. Clones were called with MiXCR by TCRdb after fastp trimmed the public reads at Q25, and only in-frame beta chains were retained. Each entry is one CDR3 protein sequence, shown with its most common DNA and genes. The sample profile shows approximately 830,000 distinct CDR3 sequences; approximately 67% of them were found once. The ten largest clonotypes hold about 27% of the sample. Sequencing was done on a sample of blood. These receptors all come from a man younger than 45 in good health.

The chain combines TRBV3-1 with TRBJ2-1; no clear D. Trimming removed 1 base from V and 9 bases from J, with 10 bases in between. CDR3 length equals 13 residues. CDR1 is LGHDT, CDR2 YNNKEL, per germline (reference sequence). The CDR3 spells CASSQVRGGEQFF. CDR3 nucleotides: TGTGCCAGCAGCCAAGTTCGTGGTGGTGAGCAGTTCTTC.

The table lists this clonotype with a few counts. The V and J genes are TRBV29-1 and TRBJ2-3, with a tentative D call TRBD2 (6 bases). V lost 8 bases, J lost 4 bases, and 13 bases lay in between. The CDR3 length is 12 residues. The V gene's germline CDR1 is SQVTM and CDR2 ANQGSEA. DNA for the CDR3: TGCAGCTCCCGTCCGGGAGCAGATACGCAGTATTTT. Translating it yields CSSRPGADTQYF.

The chain joins TRBV2 to TRBJ2-6; unclear D gene. The CDR3 length is 16 residues. CDR1 SNHLY and CDR2 FYNNEI come from the germline V gene. V was trimmed by 5 bases and J by 0 bases, leaving 11 bases between them. This chain's CDR3 is CASSPGRNSGANVLTF. As DNA, the CDR3 is TGTGCCAGCAGTCCCGGACGGAACTCTGGGGCCAACGTCCTGACTTTC.

The chain joins TRBV3-1 to TRBJ1-5, with 7 bases identical to TRBD1. Germline V gives CDR1 LGHDT, CDR2 YNNKEL (reference sequence). J was trimmed by 8 bases and V by 1 base; bases with no gene match: 5. This CDR3 contains 14 residues. The CDR3 loop is CASSQGQGYEPQHF. DNA for the CDR3: TGTGCCAGCAGCCAAGGACAGGGTTATGAGCCCCAGCATTTT.

J is TRBJ2-1 and V is TRBV20-1, with 8 bases that match TRBD2. Germline CDR1 and CDR2: DFQATT and SNEGSKA (reference sequence). This CDR3 is built from 16 residues. Trimming cost V 5 bases and J 4 bases; bases outside gene matches: 13. The CDR3 bases are TGCAGTGCTCTCGTCGAACGGGGGGGCGGGTACAATGAGCAGTTCTTC. It codes for CSALVERGGGYNEQFF.

Only a few counts were recorded for this clonotype. The rearrangement links TRBV3-1 to TRBJ1-2, with D possibly TRBD1 on 5 matching bases. The CDR3 sequence is 16 residues long. The germline V and J ends were trimmed by 3 bases and 1 base, with 15 bases remaining between them. Germline-derived CDR1 and CDR2 are LGHDT and YNNKEL (reference sequence). The CDR3 loop is CASSQGSGRNNYGYTF. The CDR3 DNA sequence: TGTGCCAGCAGCCAGGGTTCGGGACGGAATAACTATGGCTACACCTTC.

The chain combines TRBV30 with TRBJ2-7, with D perhaps matching TRBD1 or TRBD2 (5 bases each). The CDR3 extends over 13 amino acids. The germline CDR1 and CDR2 sequences are GTSNPN and SVGIG (reference sequence). The germline V and J ends were trimmed by 4 bases and 0 bases, with 10 bases remaining between them. CDR3 sequence: CAWNSGSSYEQYF. Written as DNA, the CDR3 is TGTGCCTGGAACTCAGGGAGCTCCTACGAGCAGTACTTC.

This sequence joins TRBV29-1 and TRBJ2-7; 7 nucleotides align to TRBD2. The CDR3 extends over 14 amino acids. J lost 3 bases, V lost 4 bases, and 9 bases had no gene match. Germline V gene lookup returns CDR1 SQVTM and CDR2 ANQGSEA. The CDR3 spells CSVVGAGDLYEQYF. The CDR3 DNA sequence: TGCAGCGTTGTCGGGGCGGGGGACCTCTACGAGCAGTACTTC.

The V gene is TRBV4-2, the J gene TRBJ2-3; the D gene is possibly TRBD1 (5 bases). The length of the CDR3 is 14 residues. From germline, CDR1 is LGHNA and CDR2 YNFKEQ. The germline V and J ends were trimmed by 1 base and 11 bases, with 16 bases remaining between them. The CDR3 nucleotides read TGTGCCAGCAGCCAAGTTGAACAGGACCTTGAGCAGTATTTT. Protein sequence: CASSQVEQDLEQYF.

CDR3 in DNA: TGCGCCAGCAGCCAGGATCCGGCGTTAAGAGGTGGCTACACCTTC. It yields the protein CASSQDPALRGGYTF. The chain uses TRBV4-3 and TRBJ1-2; D remains unclear. In germline, CDR1 is LGHNA, CDR2 YSLEER. V dropped 3 bases and J dropped 7 bases, with 18 bases sitting between them. The CDR3 covers 15 residues.

The V call is TRBV7-3, the J call TRBJ2-7, with D possibly matching TRBD1 (5 bases). The end of the DNA aligns better with TRBJ2-5, so the J call may be wrong. This CDR3 is built from 15 residues. Germline CDR1 and CDR2: SGHTA and FQGTGA. CDR3 protein: CASSLIGAGQETQYF. The CDR3 DNA reads as TGTGCCAGCAGCTTAATAGGGGCCGGACAAGAGACCCAGTACTTC.

The chain carries TRBV20-1 and TRBJ2-5; D is uncertain. Trimming pared 0 bases from V and 0 bases from J, leaving 2 bases between. CDR3 length: 12 residues. Germline V gene sequence: CDR1 DFQATT, CDR2 SNEGSKA (reference sequence). In DNA form, the CDR3 reads TGCAGTGCTAGAGACTACCAAGAGACCCAGTACTTC. Amino acids: CSARDYQETQYF.

The chain couples TRBV5-8 to TRBJ1-5; D unresolved. The V and J ends lost 4 bases and 3 bases respectively, with 11 bases between them. Germline-derived CDR1 and CDR2 are SGHTS and YDEGEE. There are 14 residues in the CDR3. The CDR3 is CASSPWRVNQPQHF. The CDR3 DNA is TGTGCCAGCAGCCCCTGGAGGGTCAATCAGCCCCAGCATTTT. Supplemented by reference TRBV5-8 and TRBJ1-5, the full variable domain reads EAGVTQSPTHLIKTRGQQATLRCSPISGHTSVYWYQQALGLGLQFLLWYDEGEERNRGNFPPRFSGRQFPNYSSELNVNALELEDSALYLCASSPWRVNQPQHFGDGTRLSIL.

The gene calls are TRBV7-3 and TRBJ2-6, with 9 bases fitting TRBD1. Unmatched junction bases numbered 7, after V lost 4 bases and J lost 6 bases. CDR1 is SGHTA, CDR2 FQGTGA, per germline. The CDR3 runs to 16 residues. The CDR3 spells CASSSRTGDEANVLTF. As DNA, the CDR3 is TGTGCCAGCAGCTCTCGGACAGGGGATGAGGCCAACGTCCTGACTTTC.

This clonotype was counted at least ten times. Here the CDR3 reads CASSPGTAKNIQYF. The DNA for the CDR3 is TGTGCCAGCAGCCCGGGGACAGCCAAAAACATTCAGTACTTC. V usage is TRBV4-2 and J usage is TRBJ2-4; D is possibly TRBD1 or TRBD2 (5 bases each). The V and J ends lost 4 bases and 0 bases respectively, with 7 bases between them. This CDR3 has 14 residues. Per germline, CDR1 LGHNA and CDR2 YNFKEQ.

The J gene is TRBJ2-7, the V gene TRBV4-3; unclear D gene. Trimming left V 1 base short and J 0 bases short, with 4 bases between. Germline V gives CDR1 LGHNA, CDR2 YSLEER. CDR3 length: 13 residues. The DNA of the CDR3 is TGCGCCAGCAGCCAAGTCCTCTCCTACGAGCAGTACTTC. Its protein product is CASSQVLSYEQYF.

The genes are TRBV9 and TRBJ2-1; the D is unclear. The germline V gene encodes CDR1 SGDLS and CDR2 YYNGEE. The V end lost 4 bases, the J end lost 0 bases, and 8 bases lay between the germline ends. The CDR3 loop spans 14 amino acids. CDR3: CASSPPASYNEQFF. Written as DNA, the CDR3 is TGTGCCAGCAGCCCACCGGCCTCCTACAATGAGCAGTTCTTC.

This clonotype has only a few counts. The genes are TRBV7-6 and TRBJ2-2; D may be TRBD2 (5 bases). The CDR3 sequence is 18 residues long. The V end was cut by 0 bases, the J end by 1 base, with 15 bases between. Germline V gives CDR1 SGHVS, CDR2 FNYEAQ. As DNA, the CDR3 is TGTGCCAGCAGCTTAGCGGCGGGTGTGGGGTTGAACACCGGGGAGCTGTTTTTT. Amino acids: CASSLAAGVGLNTGELFF.

The table lists this clonotype with a few counts. The chain links TRBV6-5 to TRBJ2-3, with TRBD2 identical over 7 bases. Germline CDR1 and CDR2: MNHEY and SVGAGI. V was clipped by 6 bases and J by 1 base; unmatched bases: 4. This CDR3 spans 14 amino acids. The CDR3 DNA reads TGTGCCAGCAGACCAAGCGGGGGCACAGATACGCAGTATTTT. It is translated as CASRPSGGTDTQYF.

The chain combines TRBV6-6 with TRBJ2-5; D possibly corresponds to TRBD1 (5 bases). CDR1 MNHNY and CDR2 SVGAGI come from the germline V gene (reference sequence). V was trimmed by 6 bases and J by 5 bases, leaving 16 bases between them. The CDR3 consists of 14 residues. CDR3 in DNA: TGTGCCAGCAGCTACCAGCGACAGACTGAGACCCAGTACTTC. Encoded protein: CASSYQRQTETQYF.

The chain couples TRBV20-1 to TRBJ1-1; a weak D match, TRBD1 (6 bases). This CDR3 is built from 17 residues. Germline V gives CDR1 DFQATT, CDR2 SNEGSKA (reference sequence). Trimming pared 7 bases from V and 1 base from J, leaving 25 bases between. In nucleotides, the CDR3 is TGCAGTGTTGGCGGTGGGACAAGAGGGAAAGGGAACACTGAAGCTTTCTTT. Translated, it gives CSVGGGTRGKGNTEAFF.

This clonotype was detected ten times or more. Sequence at one end of the junction differs from germline and may be a read error. The chain recombines TRBV7-8 with TRBJ1-1; D may be TRBD1 (5 bases). Germline V CDR1 and CDR2: SGHVS, FQNEAQ. The CDR3 extends over 14 amino acids. DNA of the CDR3: TGCGCCAGCAGCTTGGGAACAGGGAACACTGAAGCTTTCTTT. Its protein is CASSLGTGNTEAFF.

The gene calls are TRBV11-1 and TRBJ2-3; 8 bases agree with TRBD2. Trimming removed 6 bases from V and 4 bases from J; junction bases left unmatched: 6. CDR3 size: 14 residues. Per the germline V gene, CDR1 is SGHAT and CDR2 is FQDESV (reference sequence). Here the CDR3 reads CASSRTTSADTQYF. CDR3 coding DNA: TGTGCCAGCAGTCGTACGACTAGCGCAGATACGCAGTATTTT.

The chain joins TRBV2 to TRBJ2-5, with 7 positions matching TRBD2. The J call is uncertain, as TRBJ2-7 better fits the DNA end. CDR1 and CDR2 (germline): SNHLY, FYNNEI. CDR3 length equals 17 residues. CDR3 loop: CASSEALWGGDEYEQYF. CDR3 coding DNA: TGTGCCAGCAGTGAAGCGCTTTGGGGGGGGGACGAGTACGAGCAGTACTTC.

The chain has TRBV30 and TRBJ2-1; 13 positions agree with TRBD2. The CDR3 has 17 amino acids. Germline loops: CDR1 GTSNPN, CDR2 SVGIG (reference sequence). V dropped 5 bases and J dropped 3; count of bases not matched to a gene: 10. Here the CDR3 reads CAWSAGLAGALYNEQFF. In DNA, the CDR3 is TGTGCCTGGTCGGCAGGACTAGCGGGGGCCCTCTACAATGAGCAGTTCTTC.

CDR3 nucleotide sequence: TGTGCCAGCAGCCGACAGACCTCTAACTATGGCTACACCTTC. Translation gives CASSRQTSNYGYTF. V and J are TRBV6-2 or TRBV6-3 and TRBJ1-2, with D perhaps TRBD1 (5 bases). The ends were cut back, 6 bases at V and 0 bases at J, with 11 bases in the middle. Germline V gene sequence: CDR1 MNHEY, CDR2 SVGEGT. The CDR3 is 14 residues long.

This clonotype was detected only a few times. The chain uses TRBV20-1 and TRBJ2-7; TRBD2 agrees at 7 bases. Trimming took 6 bases from V and 2 from J; bases not matched to a gene: 7. Germline values: CDR1 DFQATT, CDR2 SNEGSKA (reference sequence). The CDR3 covers 13 residues. This chain's CDR3 is CSAPGAGPYEQYF. The CDR3 DNA follows: TGCAGTGCCCCGGGAGCGGGGCCCTACGAGCAGTACTTC.

This clonotype was seen more than once but under ten times. CDR3 nucleotide sequence: TGTGCCATCAGTGCTGAAGCACTGACCAATCGGGAAAAACTGTTTTTT. Translation gives CAISAEALTNREKLFF. V gene TRBV10-3 combines with J gene TRBJ1-4; no clear D gene. In germline, CDR1 is ENHRY, CDR2 SYGVKD. There are 16 residues in the CDR3. Trimming took off 4 bases at V and 8 bases at J, with 20 bases between the two ends.